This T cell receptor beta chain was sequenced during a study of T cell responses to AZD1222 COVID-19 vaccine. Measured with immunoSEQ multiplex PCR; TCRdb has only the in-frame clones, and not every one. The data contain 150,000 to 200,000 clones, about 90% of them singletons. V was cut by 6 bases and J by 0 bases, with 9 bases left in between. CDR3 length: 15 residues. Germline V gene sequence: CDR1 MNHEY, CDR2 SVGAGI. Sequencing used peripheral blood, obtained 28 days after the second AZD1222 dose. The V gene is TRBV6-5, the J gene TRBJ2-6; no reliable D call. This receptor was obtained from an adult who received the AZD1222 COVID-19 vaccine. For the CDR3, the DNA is TGTGCCAGCAGCGTCCGTCCCTCTGGGGCCAACGTCCTGACTTTC. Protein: CASSVRPSGANVLTF.